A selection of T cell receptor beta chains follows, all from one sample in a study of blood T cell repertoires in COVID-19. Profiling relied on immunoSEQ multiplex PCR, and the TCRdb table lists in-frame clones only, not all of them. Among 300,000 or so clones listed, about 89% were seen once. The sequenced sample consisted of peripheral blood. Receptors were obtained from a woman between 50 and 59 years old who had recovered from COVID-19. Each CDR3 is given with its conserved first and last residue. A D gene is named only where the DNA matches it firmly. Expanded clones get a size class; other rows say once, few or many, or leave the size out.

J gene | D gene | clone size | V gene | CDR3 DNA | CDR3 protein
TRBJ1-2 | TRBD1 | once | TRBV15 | TGTGCCACACGGGCGGGGCAGGGGGCGCGCAAGGGGCCGGGCTACACCTTC | CATRAGQGARKGPGYTF
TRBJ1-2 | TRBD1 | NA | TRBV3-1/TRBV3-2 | TGTGCCAGCAGCCAAGGGACAGGGAGCTATGGCTACACCTTC | CASSQGTGSYGYTF
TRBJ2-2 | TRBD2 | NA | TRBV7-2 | TGTGCCAGCAGCTTGAGCGGGGGCGAAGCGAACACCGGGGAGCTGTTTTTT | CASSLSGGEANTGELFF
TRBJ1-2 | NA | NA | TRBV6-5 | TGTGCCAGCAGTTGGACCGGGACTCCTAGGGAGGGCTACACCTTC | CASSWTGTPREGYTF
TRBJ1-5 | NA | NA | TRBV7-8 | TGTGCCAGCAGCACTCGGGGGGGGAGCAATCAGCCCCAGCATTTT | CASSTRGGSNQPQHF
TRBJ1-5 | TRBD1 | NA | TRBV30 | TGTGCCTGGAGTCCCCATCAGGGGGCATATCAGCCCCAGCATTTT | CAWSPHQGAYQPQHF
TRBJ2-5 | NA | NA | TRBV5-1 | TGCGCCAGCAGCTTGGTCACGGGAGAAGTAAAAGAGACCCAGTACTTC | CASSLVTGEVKETQYF
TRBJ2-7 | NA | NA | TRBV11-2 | TGTGCCAGCAGCTTTCCCGGGAGCTACGAGCAGTACTTC | CASSFPGSYEQYF
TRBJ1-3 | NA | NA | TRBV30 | TGTGCCTGGAGTGTAAACCGGGTTGGAAACACCATATATTTT | CAWSVNRVGNTIYF
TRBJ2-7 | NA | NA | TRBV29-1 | TGCAGCGTTGAAGGTCAGGAGGGCGCCTACGAGCAGTACTTC | CSVEGQEGAYEQYF
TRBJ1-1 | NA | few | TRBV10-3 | TGTGCCATCAGTGATCTGGCCGGGGGAGGCACTGAAGCTTTCTTT | CAISDLAGGGTEAFF
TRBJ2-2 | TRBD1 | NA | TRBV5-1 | TGCGCCAGCAGCTCCACAGGGGGCTTCCCCGGGGAGCTGTTTTTT | CASSSTGGFPGELFF
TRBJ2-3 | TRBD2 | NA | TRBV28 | TGTGCCACCGCCGGAGCGCAGCGGGGGGGCACAGATACGCAGTATTTT | CATAGAQRGGTDTQYF
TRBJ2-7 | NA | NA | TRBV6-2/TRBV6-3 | TGTGCCAGCAGCCGCCTAAGGACAAGCTCCTACGAGCAGTACTTC | CASSRLRTSSYEQYF
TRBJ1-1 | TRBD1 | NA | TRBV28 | TGTGCCAGCAGTTTGCGAACAGGGGGCTTGAACACTGAAGCTTTCTTT | CASSLRTGGLNTEAFF
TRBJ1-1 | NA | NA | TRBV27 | TGTGCCAGCAGCCGGCTCGGGACACGGAACACTGAAGCTTTCTTT | CASSRLGTRNTEAFF
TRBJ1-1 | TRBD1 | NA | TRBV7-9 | TGTGCCAGCAGCTTTACGACAGGGACGAACACTGAAGCTTTCTTT | CASSFTTGTNTEAFF
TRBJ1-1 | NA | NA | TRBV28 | TGTGCCAGCAGTTTGGCCGGGGGGCGTGCTTTCTTT | CASSLAGGRAFF